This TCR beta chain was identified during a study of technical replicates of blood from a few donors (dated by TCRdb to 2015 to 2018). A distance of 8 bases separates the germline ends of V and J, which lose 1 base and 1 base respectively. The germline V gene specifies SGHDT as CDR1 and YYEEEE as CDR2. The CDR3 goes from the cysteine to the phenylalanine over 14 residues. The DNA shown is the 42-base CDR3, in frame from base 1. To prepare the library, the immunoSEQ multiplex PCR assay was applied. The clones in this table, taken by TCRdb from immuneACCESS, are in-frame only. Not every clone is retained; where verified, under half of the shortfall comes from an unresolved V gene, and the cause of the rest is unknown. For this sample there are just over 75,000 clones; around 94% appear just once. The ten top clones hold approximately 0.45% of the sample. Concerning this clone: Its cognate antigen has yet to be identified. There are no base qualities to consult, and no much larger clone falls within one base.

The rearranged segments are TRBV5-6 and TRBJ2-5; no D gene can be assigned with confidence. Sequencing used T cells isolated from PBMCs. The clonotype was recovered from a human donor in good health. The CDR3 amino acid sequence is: CASSLFGFQETQYF. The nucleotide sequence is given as TGTGCCAGCAGCTTGTTTGGCTTCCAAGAGACCCAGTACTTC. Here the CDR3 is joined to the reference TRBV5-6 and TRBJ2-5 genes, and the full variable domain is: DAGVTQSPTHLIKTRGQQVTLRCSPKSGHDTVSWYQQALGQGPQFIFQYYEEEERQRGNFPDRFSGHQFPNYSSELNVNALLLGDSALYLCASSLFGFQETQYFGPGTRLLVL.